Given below is one T cell receptor beta chain in context. The antigen is undetermined. The record originates from a study of cytomegalovirus exposure and HLA in healthy donors. Turning to the study itself: HLA-typed donors contributed some 87 million unique TCRs, which were held in an early data release.

Study-wide results and caveats: Reports described diagnosis of cytomegalovirus status by the classifier as highly specific and sensitive. Through in vitro validation, three CMV-associated chains were shown to be specific for CMV antigens. The majority of TCR sequences were rare, yet some public TCRs appeared in many donors.

Looked up from germline, CDR1 is SGHVS and CDR2 is FNYEAQ. The CDR3 has 14 residues. Trimming left V 0 bases short and J 1 base short, with 6 bases between. Use of 60 Vbeta and 13 Jbeta primers characterized the PCR. Data came from immunoSEQ multiplex PCR; TCRdb stores just in-frame clones and leaves some out. The sample contains about 190,000 clones, around 83% of which appear only once. The sample was PBMCs. This clonotype was obtained from a young woman in good health and CMV-seronegative. The rearrangement links TRBV7-6 to TRBJ2-5; D remains unclear. In DNA, the CDR3 is TGTGCCAGCAGCTTAGCCTACAGCCAAGAGACCCAGTACTTC. The encoded protein is CASSLAYSQETQYF.